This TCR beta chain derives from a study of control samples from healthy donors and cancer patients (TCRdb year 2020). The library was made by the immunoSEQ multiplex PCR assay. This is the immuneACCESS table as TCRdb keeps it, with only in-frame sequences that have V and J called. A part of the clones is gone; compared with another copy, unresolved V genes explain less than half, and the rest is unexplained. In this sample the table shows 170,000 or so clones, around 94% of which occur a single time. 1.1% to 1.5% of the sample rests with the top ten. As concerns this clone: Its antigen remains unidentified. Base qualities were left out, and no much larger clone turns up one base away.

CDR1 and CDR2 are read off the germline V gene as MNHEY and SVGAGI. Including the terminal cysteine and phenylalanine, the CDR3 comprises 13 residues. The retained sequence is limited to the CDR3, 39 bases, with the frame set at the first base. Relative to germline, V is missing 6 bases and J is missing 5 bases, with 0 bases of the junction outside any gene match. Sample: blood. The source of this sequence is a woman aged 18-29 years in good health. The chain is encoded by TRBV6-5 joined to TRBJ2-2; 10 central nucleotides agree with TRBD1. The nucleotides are TGTGCCAGCAGGGGACAGGGGACCGGGGAGCTGTTTTTT. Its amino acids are CASRGQGTGELFF.